The 3 T cell receptor beta chains listed next were all sequenced from one sample in a study of cytomegalovirus exposure and HLA in healthy donors. PCR employed 60 Vbeta and 13 Jbeta primers. Using immunoSEQ multiplex PCR, the repertoire was profiled, and TCRdb retains in-frame clones only, with some absent. The sample shows some 140,000 clones, less than 80% of them seen only once. Sequences were obtained from PBMCs. These receptors were collected from a man aged 50-59 years in good health and CMV-seropositive.

This clone was recorded a few times. CDR3 region: CASSSGTSGSYEQYF. Written as DNA, the CDR3 is TGCGCCAGCAGCTCCGGGACTAGCGGCTCCTACGAGCAGTACTTC. The genes are TRBV5-1 and TRBJ2-7; 11 bases align to TRBD2. V was clipped by 3 bases and J by 0 bases; unmatched bases: 2. CDR1 is SGHRS and CDR2 is YFSETQ in the germline V gene. CDR3 length: 15 amino acids.

The gene calls are TRBV6-5 and TRBJ1-1; weak D call: TRBD1 (5 bases). CDR3 length: 14 amino acids. Germline CDR1 reads MNHEY; CDR2 reads SVGAGI. V lost 6 bases, J lost 1 base, and 12 bases lay in between. The CDR3 loop reads CASRGGAANTEAFF. In DNA, the CDR3 is TGTGCCAGCAGGGGAGGGGCCGCGAACACTGAAGCTTTCTTT.

This sequence joins TRBV7-2 and TRBJ2-3; 11 bases map to TRBD2. The germline CDR1 and CDR2 sequences are SGHTA and FQGNSA. This CDR3 has 19 residues. Germline trimming cut 5 bases from V and 2 bases from J; bases unmatched to any gene: 15. This chain's CDR3 is CASSPGLAAQQPLTDTQYF. For the CDR3, the DNA is TGTGCCAGCAGCCCGGGACTAGCGGCCCAGCAACCGCTCACAGATACGCAGTATTTT.